Shown below are 18 T cell receptor beta chains from a single sample sequenced in a study of beta chain features in type 1 diabetes (dated by TCRdb to the late 2010s). The method was the immunoSEQ multiplex PCR assay. The High Capacity cDNA Reverse Transcription Kit was used to reverse transcribe all of the isolated RNA, meaning that expressed TCRB transcripts were what got sequenced. TCRdb obtained this table from immuneACCESS and retained in-frame rearrangements with V and J assigned. These tables miss some clones; where compared with another copy, unresolved V genes account for less than half of the shortfall, and the remainder is unexplained. The sample table lists a few hundred thousand clones, roughly 30% of them with a count of one. The ten largest clones capture about 0.065% of the sample. The sample taken for sequencing was naive CD4+ T cells from blood. This specimen's cell subset or site label, per the study, means: true naive CD4+ T cells. The receptors here all came from a man younger than 30 in good health.

This clone was counted only a few times. The CDR3 DNA follows: TGCGCCAGCAGCCAAGGTTGGGGAGGACTCACAGATACGCAGTATTTT. It is translated as CASSQGWGGLTDTQYF. The V call is TRBV4-3, the J call TRBJ2-3; D is perhaps TRBD2 (6 bases). V lost 1 base to trimming and J lost 2 bases, with 13 bases between them. Germline CDR1 and CDR2: LGHNA and YSLEER. The CDR3 is made up of 16 amino acids.

V and J are TRBV2 and TRBJ2-1, with TRBD2 as a possible D gene (6 bases). The V gene's germline CDR1 is SNHLY and CDR2 FYNNEI. CDR3 size: 14 residues. The V end lost 3 bases, the J end lost 7 bases, and 13 bases lay between the germline ends. The CDR3, as DNA: TGTGCCAGCAGTGAGGGACTGACCCGTAATGAGCAGTTCTTC. Translated, it gives CASSEGLTRNEQFF. Drawing the rest from reference TRBV2 and TRBJ2-1, the complete variable domain is EPEVTQTPSHQVTQMGQEVILRCVPISNHLYFYWYRQILGQKVEFLVSFYNNEISEKSEIFDDQFSVERPDGSNFTLKIRSTKLEDSAMYFCASSEGLTRNEQFFGPGTRLTVL.

The chain uses TRBV12-5 and TRBJ2-1, with a tentative D call TRBD1 (5 bases). The CDR3 sequence is 14 residues long. CDR1 LGHNT and CDR2 FRNRAP come from the germline V gene. Trimming took off 2 bases at V and 3 bases at J, with 8 bases between the two ends. The CDR3 DNA is TGTGCTAGTGGTTTGTCAGGGTTCTACAATGAGCAGTTCTTC. Translated, it gives CASGLSGFYNEQFF.

There are a few counts of this clone. V gene TRBV11-1 combines with J gene TRBJ2-7, with D unclear. Trimming stripped 0 bases from V and 5 bases from J, with 14 bases between. This CDR3 region has 15 residues. Germline V gene sequence: CDR1 SGHAT, CDR2 FQDESV (reference sequence). The CDR3 reads CASSLAVAAANEQYF. CDR3 nucleotides: TGTGCCAGCAGCTTAGCGGTAGCAGCCGCCAACGAGCAGTACTTC. The full variable domain, in which reference TRBV11-1 and TRBJ2-7 provide the parts outside the CDR3, is EAEVAQSPRYKITEKSQAVAFWCDPISGHATLYWYRQILGQGPELLVQFQDESVVDDSQLPKDRFSAERLKGVDSTLKIQPAELGDSAMYLCASSLAVAAANEQYFGPGTRLTVT.

CDR3 in amino acids: CASSTHSSPNEKLFF. The CDR3 coding sequence is TGTGCCAGCAGTACCCACAGCAGTCCTAATGAAAAACTGTTTTTT. V and J are TRBV6-6 and TRBJ1-4; D unclear. V lost 5 bases to trimming and J lost 3 bases, with 13 bases between them. CDR3 length: 15 residues. CDR1 is MNHNY and CDR2 is SVGAGI in the germline V gene (reference sequence).

V and J are TRBV4-3 and TRBJ2-3; D is unresolved. Germline V lookup: CDR1 LGHNA, CDR2 YSLEER. This CDR3 has 12 amino acids. The V and J ends lost 0 bases and 8 bases respectively, with 6 bases between them. CDR3 amino acids: CASSQDRVTQYF. The CDR3 nucleotides read TGCGCCAGCAGCCAAGATCGGGTTACGCAGTATTTT.

The chain combines TRBV19 with TRBJ2-3, with 7 bases lining up with TRBD2. V trimming: 7 bases; J trimming: 4 bases; junction bases outside the gene matches: 11. CDR1 and CDR2 from the germline V gene are LNHDA and SQIVND (reference sequence). The CDR3 consists of 15 residues. CDR3 nucleotide sequence: TGTGCCAGTACCCCGGAGGCGGGAGTTGCAGATACGCAGTATTTT. This encodes CASTPEAGVADTQYF. Combining the CDR3 with reference TRBV19 and TRBJ2-3 gives the whole variable domain DGGITQSPKYLFRKEGQNVTLSCEQNLNHDAMYWYRQDPGQGLRLIYYSQIVNDFQKGDIAEGYSVSREKKESFPLTVTSAQKNPTAFYLCASTPEAGVADTQYFGPGTRLTVL.

In the case of this clone: The same CDR3 also results from other DNA sequences found in this sample. The genes are TRBV15 and TRBJ2-7; 7 bases align to TRBD2. The V and J ends lost 0 bases and 2 bases, in that order; junction bases with no gene match: 1. The CDR3 runs 14 residues. Germline lookup yields CDR1 LNHNV and CDR2 YYDKDF (reference sequence). CDR3 residues: CATSRDRGAYEQYF. The CDR3, as DNA: TGTGCCACCAGCAGAGATCGGGGGGCCTACGAGCAGTACTTC.

In this sample, this clone turned up a few times. The gene calls are TRBV10-3 and TRBJ2-7, with D hard to call. Between the trimmed V and J ends, which lost 5 bases and 2 bases, there was a span of 7 bases. There are 12 residues in the CDR3. CDR1 is ENHRY and CDR2 is SYGVKD in the germline V gene. CDR3 protein: CAISSSTYEQYF. The CDR3 DNA reads TGTGCCATCAGTAGTTCCACCTACGAGCAGTACTTC.

This chain links TRBV7-9 with TRBJ2-7, with D unclear. Trimming shortened V by 2 bases and J by 0 bases, and 14 bases separated the two germline ends. The length of the CDR3 is 16 residues. The germline gives CDR1 SEHNR, CDR2 FQNEAQ (reference sequence). The CDR3: CASSLYGQLLSYEQYF. In DNA form, the CDR3 reads TGTGCCAGCAGCTTATATGGGCAGTTACTCTCCTACGAGCAGTACTTC. The full variable domain, its missing parts supplied by reference TRBV7-9 and TRBJ2-7, is DTGVSQNPRHKITKRGQNVTFRCDPISEHNRLYWYRQTLGQGPEFLTYFQNEAQLEKSRLLSDRFSAERPKGSFSTLEIQRTEQGDSAMYLCASSLYGQLLSYEQYFGPGTRLTVT.

Notes on this clone: Other DNA sequences in the same sample also yield this CDR3. The V and J genes are TRBV2 and TRBJ2-5, with D uncertain. Per germline, CDR1 SNHLY and CDR2 FYNNEI. The CDR3 runs to 13 residues. The V end was cut by 4 bases, the J end by 2 bases, with 8 bases between. Here the CDR3 DNA reads TGTGCCAGCAGTGCCCAAGGACAAGAGACCCAGTACTTC. Its protein is CASSAQGQETQYF.

The chain links TRBV30 to TRBJ2-1; TRBD1 might be the D (6 bases). Germline-derived CDR1 and CDR2 are GTSNPN and SVGIG (reference sequence). V was pared by 2 bases and J by 5 bases, with 13 bases between. This CDR3 contains 14 residues. The CDR3 region is CAWSIGGFHNEQFF. The CDR3 region has the DNA TGTGCCTGGAGTATAGGGGGATTCCACAATGAGCAGTTCTTC.

The genes are TRBV5-4 and TRBJ2-7, with D possibly being TRBD1 or TRBD2 (5 bases each). The V gene's germline CDR1 is SGHNT and CDR2 YYREEE (reference sequence). CDR3 length equals 15 residues. V was trimmed by 0 bases and J by 0 bases, leaving 10 bases between them. The CDR3 coding sequence is TGTGCCAGCAGCTTGGGGGCAGGGAGCTCCTACGAGCAGTACTTC. Protein: CASSLGAGSSYEQYF. Full variable domain (remainder filled in from reference TRBV5-4 and TRBJ2-7): ETGVTQSPTHLIKTRGQQVTLRCSSQSGHNTVSWYQQALGQGPQFIFQYYREEENGRGNFPPRFSGLQFPNYSSELNVNALELDDSALYLCASSLGAGSSYEQYFGPGTRLTVT.

The V call is TRBV29-1, the J call TRBJ2-3; D not resolved. Germline lookup yields CDR1 SQVTM and CDR2 ANQGSEA. The V and J ends lost 7 bases and 3 bases respectively, with 14 bases between them. CDR3 length equals 13 residues. CDR3 coding DNA: TGCAGCGCCCGGGCTTTTCGTACAGATACGCAGTATTTT. The encoded protein is CSARAFRTDTQYF.

This chain links TRBV6-5 with TRBJ1-5; 7 nucleotides match TRBD1. With V trimmed by 6 bases and J by 7 bases, 9 bases remained unmatched. CDR3 length equals 14 residues. CDR1 and CDR2 from the germline V gene are MNHEY and SVGAGI. The CDR3 here is CASRRDSLGQPQHF. DNA for the CDR3: TGTGCCAGCAGAAGGGACAGTCTTGGGCAGCCCCAGCATTTT.

The CDR3 bases are TGTGCCAGCAGTGAGGGGGGTAAGGGCAATCAGCCCCAGCATTTT. It translates to CASSEGGKGNQPQHF. The genes are TRBV6-1 and TRBJ1-5; tentative D call: TRBD1 (5 bases). The germline V and J ends were trimmed by 3 bases and 2 bases, with 11 bases remaining between them. Germline lookup yields CDR1 MNHNS and CDR2 SASEGT. This CDR3 region has 15 residues.

V and J are TRBV5-1 and TRBJ2-1; no definite D call. V lost 4 bases, J lost 0 bases, and 11 bases lay in between. The CDR3 has 15 amino acids. Germline CDR1 reads SGHRS; CDR2 reads YFSETQ. The CDR3, as DNA: TGCGCCAGCAGCATACGAGAGAGCTCCTACAATGAGCAGTTCTTC. It yields the protein CASSIRESSYNEQFF.

The rearrangement links TRBV7-6 to TRBJ2-7; TRBD2 aligns across 9 bases. CDR3 length equals 15 residues. V was clipped by 5 bases and J by 5 bases; unmatched bases: 10. Germline lookup yields CDR1 SGHVS and CDR2 FNYEAQ. The CDR3 DNA is TGTGCCAGCAGCGTTGGATTAGCGGGAGTCCACGAGCAGTACTTC. Translated: CASSVGLAGVHEQYF.